This entry lists 6 T cell receptor beta chains sequenced from one sample in a study of CD4 T cells in relation to SARS-CoV-2 and coronaviruses. Data came from immunoSEQ multiplex PCR; TCRdb stores just in-frame clones and leaves some out. The sample shows about 22,000 clones, 66% of them seen only once. These receptors' antigens are unknown. The unexposed donors gave CD4+ T cells in about 2010-2019, prior to COVID-19. After ten to eleven days of culture, CD4+ T cells were isolated. The sample taken for sequencing was CD4+ T cells from PBMCs, cultured in vitro. These receptors came from a human donor in good health.

In nucleotides, the CDR3 is TGTGCCAGTAGCATGGGGGGCAGGGGGCTGGAGACCCAGTACTTC. Its translation: CASSMGGRGLETQYF. The V gene is TRBV19, the J gene TRBJ2-5, with 8 bases lining up with TRBD1. The V gene's germline CDR1 is LNHDA and CDR2 SQIVND (reference sequence). V dropped 6 bases and J dropped 5; count of bases not matched to a gene: 11. The CDR3 extends over 15 amino acids. The full variable domain, in which reference TRBV19 and TRBJ2-5 provide the parts outside the CDR3, is DGGITQSPKYLFRKEGQNVTLSCEQNLNHDAMYWYRQDPGQGLRLIYYSQIVNDFQKGDIAEGYSVSREKKESFPLTVTSAQKNPTAFYLCASSMGGRGLETQYFGPGTRLLVL.

The V call is TRBV30, the J call TRBJ2-1; 7 bases are shared with TRBD1. Germline CDR1 and CDR2: GTSNPN and SVGIG (reference sequence). This CDR3 is 14 amino acids long. The J segment lost 0 bases and the V segment lost 5 bases, leaving 4 bases of the junction unmatched. CDR3 loop: CAWGDSPSYNEQFF. The CDR3 DNA follows: TGTGCCTGGGGGGACAGCCCCTCCTACAATGAGCAGTTCTTC. Looking up the rest from reference TRBV30 and TRBJ2-1 gives the full variable domain: SQTIHQWPATLVQPVGSPLSLECTVEGTSNPNLYWYRQAAGRGLQLLFYSVGIGQISSEVPQNLSASRPQDRQFILSSKKLLLSDSGFYLCAWGDSPSYNEQFFGPGTRLTVL.

The chain couples TRBV19 to TRBJ2-2, with 13 bases fitting TRBD2. J was trimmed by 6 bases and V by 9 bases; bases with no gene match: 16. The germline V gene has CDR1 LNHDA and CDR2 SQIVND (reference sequence). This CDR3 spans 18 amino acids. CDR3 nucleotides: TGTGCCAGCCGAGGACCGGGACTAGCGGGAATGGGGGCCGGGGAGCTGTTTTTT. It is translated as CASRGPGLAGMGAGELFF. Full variable domain (rest looked up from reference TRBV19 and TRBJ2-2): DGGITQSPKYLFRKEGQNVTLSCEQNLNHDAMYWYRQDPGQGLRLIYYSQIVNDFQKGDIAEGYSVSREKKESFPLTVTSAQKNPTAFYLCASRGPGLAGMGAGELFFGEGSRLTVL.

This rearrangement joins TRBV3-1 (or the pseudogene TRBV3-2) to TRBJ1-2; no reliable D call. The V gene's germline CDR1 is LGHDT and CDR2 YNNKEL (reference sequence). Between the trimmed V and J ends, which lost 1 base and 7 bases, there was a span of 10 bases. CDR3 length: 13 residues. The chain's CDR3 is CASSQGTRGGYTF. As DNA, the CDR3 is TGTGCCAGCAGCCAAGGGACCCGGGGTGGCTACACCTTC.

This clone was counted a single time. The J gene is TRBJ1-5, the V gene TRBV5-4; 10 nucleotides match TRBD1. The germline CDR1 and CDR2 sequences are SGHNT and YYREEE (reference sequence). This CDR3 is 15 amino acids long. Losses at the gene ends were 4 bases for V and 3 bases for J; bases not matched to a gene: 4. The DNA for the CDR3 is TGTGCCAGCAGCCAGGGACAGGGGCCCAATCAGCCCCAGCATTTT. Its translation is CASSQGQGPNQPQHF.

The J gene is TRBJ1-2, the V gene TRBV4-2, with 7 bases identical to TRBD1. The germline gives CDR1 LGHNA, CDR2 YNFKEQ. V lost 3 bases, J lost 7 bases, and 11 bases stayed unmatched. This CDR3 has 15 amino acids. In DNA, the CDR3 is TGTGCCAGCAGCCAGCGGGTCGAGGGGGCGAGTGGCTACACCTTC. Translated: CASSQRVEGASGYTF.